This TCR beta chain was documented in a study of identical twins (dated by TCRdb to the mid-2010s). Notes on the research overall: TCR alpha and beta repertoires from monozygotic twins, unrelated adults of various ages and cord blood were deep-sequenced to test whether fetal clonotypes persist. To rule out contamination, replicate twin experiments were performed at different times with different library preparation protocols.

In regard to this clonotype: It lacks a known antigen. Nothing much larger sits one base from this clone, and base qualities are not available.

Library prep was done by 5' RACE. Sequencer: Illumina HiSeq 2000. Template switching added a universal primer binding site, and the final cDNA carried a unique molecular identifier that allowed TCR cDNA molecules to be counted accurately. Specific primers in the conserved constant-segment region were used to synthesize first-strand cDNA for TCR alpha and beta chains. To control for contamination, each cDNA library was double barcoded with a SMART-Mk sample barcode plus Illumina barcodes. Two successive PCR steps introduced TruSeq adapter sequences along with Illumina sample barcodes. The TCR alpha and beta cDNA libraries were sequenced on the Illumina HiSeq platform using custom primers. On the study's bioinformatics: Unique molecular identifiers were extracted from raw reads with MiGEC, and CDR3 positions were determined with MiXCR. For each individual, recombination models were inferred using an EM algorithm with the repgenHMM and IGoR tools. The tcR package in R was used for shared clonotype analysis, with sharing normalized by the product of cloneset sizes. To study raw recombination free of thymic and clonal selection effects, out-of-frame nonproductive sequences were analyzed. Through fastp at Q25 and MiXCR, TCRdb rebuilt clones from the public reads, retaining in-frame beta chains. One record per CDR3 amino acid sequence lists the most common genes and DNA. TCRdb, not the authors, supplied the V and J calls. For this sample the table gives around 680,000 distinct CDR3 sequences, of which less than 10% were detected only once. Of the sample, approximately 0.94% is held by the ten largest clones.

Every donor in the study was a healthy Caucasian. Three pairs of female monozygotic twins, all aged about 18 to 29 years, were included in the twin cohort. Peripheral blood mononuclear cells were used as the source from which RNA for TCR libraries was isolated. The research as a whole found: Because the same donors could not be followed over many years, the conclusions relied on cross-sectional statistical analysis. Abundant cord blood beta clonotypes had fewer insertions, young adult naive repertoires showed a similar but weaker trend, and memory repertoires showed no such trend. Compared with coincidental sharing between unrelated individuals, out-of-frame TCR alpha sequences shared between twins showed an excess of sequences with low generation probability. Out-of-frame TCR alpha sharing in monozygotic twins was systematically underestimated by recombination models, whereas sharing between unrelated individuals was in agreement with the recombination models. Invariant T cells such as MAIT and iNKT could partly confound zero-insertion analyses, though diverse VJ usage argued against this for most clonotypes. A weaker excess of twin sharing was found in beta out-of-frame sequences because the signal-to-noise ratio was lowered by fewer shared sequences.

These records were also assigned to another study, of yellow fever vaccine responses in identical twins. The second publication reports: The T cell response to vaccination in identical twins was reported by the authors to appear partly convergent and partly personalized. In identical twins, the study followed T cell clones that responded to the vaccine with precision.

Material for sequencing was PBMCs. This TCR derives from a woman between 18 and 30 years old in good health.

The base sequence is TGCAGTGCTAGTCACGGACAGCTGGTTAACACTGAAGCTTTCTTT. The encoded protein is CSASHGQLVNTEAFF. This sequence uses TRBV20-1 and TRBJ1-1, with a tentative D gene TRBD1 over 6 matching bases. Counted from cysteine to phenylalanine, this CDR3 has 15 amino acids. The DNA shown is the 45-base CDR3, in frame from base 1. Reading the germline V gene (reference sequence) gives CDR1 DFQATT and CDR2 SNEGSKA. V and J are truncated by 3 bases and 2 bases respectively, leaving an intervening sequence of 16 bases.